Listed below are T cell receptor beta chains from one sample, sequenced in a study of shared clonotypes between healthy human individuals. The data were produced by immunoSEQ multiplex PCR, yet TCRdb's version contains in-frame clones alone and is incomplete. The data hold nearly 1,000,000 clones, with 76% observed a single time. The specimen sequenced was memory CD4+ T cells sorted from blood. The receptors originated from a man aged 18-30 years in good health. The CDR3 runs from the conserved cysteine through the conserved F or W. Clone size, where shown, is once, few, many, or a class for clones that have expanded.

j_call: TRBJ2-3; clone_size: .; v_call: TRBV4-1; cdr3_aa: CASRDRLAFGTDTQYF
j_call: TRBJ2-7; clone_size: once; v_call: TRBV30; cdr3_aa: CAWREPPGPAGQYF
j_call: TRBJ1-2; clone_size: .; v_call: TRBV19; cdr3_aa: CASSRVNYGYTF
j_call: TRBJ1-2; clone_size: .; v_call: TRBV5-6; cdr3_aa: CASSLVFAGTGSGGYTF
j_call: TRBJ2-3; clone_size: few; v_call: TRBV5-1; cdr3_aa: CASSLSDSTDTQYF
j_call: TRBJ2-5; clone_size: .; v_call: TRBV6-5; cdr3_aa: CASSPGSWETQYF
j_call: TRBJ2-7; clone_size: .; v_call: TRBV6-6; cdr3_aa: CASSPGQLYEQYF
j_call: TRBJ1-3; clone_size: .; v_call: TRBV6-5; cdr3_aa: CASRGVVSGNTIYF
j_call: TRBJ2-5; clone_size: .; v_call: TRBV10-3; cdr3_aa: CAISEGNKRTQYF
j_call: TRBJ2-7; clone_size: once; v_call: TRBV30; cdr3_aa: CAWSGRGDEQYF